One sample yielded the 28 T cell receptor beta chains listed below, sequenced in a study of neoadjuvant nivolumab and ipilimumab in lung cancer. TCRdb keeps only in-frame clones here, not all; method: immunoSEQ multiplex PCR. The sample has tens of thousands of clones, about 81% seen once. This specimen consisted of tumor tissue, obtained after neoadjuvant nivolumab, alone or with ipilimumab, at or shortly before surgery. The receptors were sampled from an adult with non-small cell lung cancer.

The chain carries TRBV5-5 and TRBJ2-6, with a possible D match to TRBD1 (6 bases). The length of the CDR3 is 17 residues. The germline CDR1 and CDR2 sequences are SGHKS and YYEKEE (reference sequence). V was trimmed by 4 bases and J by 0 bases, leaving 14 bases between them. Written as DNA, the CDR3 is TGTGCCAGCAGCCCGCGAGACAGGAGCTCTGGGGCCAACGTCCTGACTTTC. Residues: CASSPRDRSSGANVLTF.

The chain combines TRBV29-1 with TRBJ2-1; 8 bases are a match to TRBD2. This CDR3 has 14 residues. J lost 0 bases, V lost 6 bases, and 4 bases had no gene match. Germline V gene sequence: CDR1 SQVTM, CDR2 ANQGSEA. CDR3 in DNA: TGCAGCGTCCAAAGCGGGAGCTCCTACAATGAGCAGTTCTTC. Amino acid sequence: CSVQSGSSYNEQFF.

In DNA form, the CDR3 reads TGTGCCTGGAGGCCCGGGACAGGGGTAGAGGGCTACACCTTC. This gives the protein CAWRPGTGVEGYTF. The chain couples TRBV30 to TRBJ1-2; 10 bases align to TRBD1. V shed 3 bases and J 8 bases; nucleotides not matched to a gene: 9. This CDR3 spans 14 amino acids. Per the germline V gene, CDR1 is GTSNPN and CDR2 is SVGIG (reference sequence).

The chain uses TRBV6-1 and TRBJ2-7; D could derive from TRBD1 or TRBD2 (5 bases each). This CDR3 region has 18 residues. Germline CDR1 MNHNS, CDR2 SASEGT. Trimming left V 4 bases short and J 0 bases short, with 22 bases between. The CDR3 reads CASSVQEAGPTTSYEQYF. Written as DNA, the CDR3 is TGTGCCAGCAGTGTCCAGGAGGCAGGGCCTACGACCTCCTACGAGCAGTACTTC.

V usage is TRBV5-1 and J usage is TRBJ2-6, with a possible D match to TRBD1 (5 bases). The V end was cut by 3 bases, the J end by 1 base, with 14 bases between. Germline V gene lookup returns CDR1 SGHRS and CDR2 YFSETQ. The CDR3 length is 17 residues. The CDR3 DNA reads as TGCGCCAGCAGCTCGAAGAGGACACTTTCTGGGGCCAACGTCCTGACTTTC. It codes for CASSSKRTLSGANVLTF.

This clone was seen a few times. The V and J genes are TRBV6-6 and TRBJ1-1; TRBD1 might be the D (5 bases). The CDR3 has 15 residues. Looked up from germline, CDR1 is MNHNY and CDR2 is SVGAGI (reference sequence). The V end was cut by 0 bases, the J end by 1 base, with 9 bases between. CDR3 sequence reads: CASSYSWGGNTEAFF. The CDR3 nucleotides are TGTGCCAGCAGTTACTCTTGGGGGGGGAACACTGAAGCTTTCTTT.

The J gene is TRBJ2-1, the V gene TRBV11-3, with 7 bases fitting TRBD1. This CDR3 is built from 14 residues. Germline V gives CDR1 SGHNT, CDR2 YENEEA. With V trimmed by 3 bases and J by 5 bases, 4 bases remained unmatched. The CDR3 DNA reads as TGTGCCAGCAGCTTGATAGACAGGGACAATGAGCAGTTCTTC. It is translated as CASSLIDRDNEQFF.

The CDR3 is CASSLGFTQNYGYTF. The CDR3 coding sequence is TGTGCCAGCAGCTTAGGGTTCACCCAAAACTATGGCTACACCTTC. The genes are TRBV7-2 and TRBJ1-2; D is ambiguous. Germline-derived CDR1 and CDR2 are SGHTA and FQGNSA. V lost 1 base and J lost 2, with 11 bases in between. The CDR3 is 15 residues long.

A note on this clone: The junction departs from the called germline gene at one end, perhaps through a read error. CDR3 DNA: TGTGCTAGCAGCTTAGGGGGGAGGGGCGAGCAGTACTTC. Its translation: CASSLGGRGEQYF. The chain links TRBV7-7 to TRBJ2-7, with a tentative D call TRBD2 (7 bases). Germline loops: CDR1 SSHAT, CDR2 FNYEAQ (reference sequence). The CDR3 loop spans 13 amino acids.

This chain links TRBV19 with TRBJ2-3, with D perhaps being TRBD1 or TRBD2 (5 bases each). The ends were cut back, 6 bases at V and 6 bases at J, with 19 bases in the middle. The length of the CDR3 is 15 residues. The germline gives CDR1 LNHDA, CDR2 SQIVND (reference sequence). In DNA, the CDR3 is TGTGCCAGTAGCGCCGGGACCACCTTGGGGGATACGCAGTATTTT. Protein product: CASSAGTTLGDTQYF. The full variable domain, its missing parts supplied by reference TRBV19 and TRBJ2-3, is DGGITQSPKYLFRKEGQNVTLSCEQNLNHDAMYWYRQDPGQGLRLIYYSQIVNDFQKGDIAEGYSVSREKKESFPLTVTSAQKNPTAFYLCASSAGTTLGDTQYFGPGTRLTVL.

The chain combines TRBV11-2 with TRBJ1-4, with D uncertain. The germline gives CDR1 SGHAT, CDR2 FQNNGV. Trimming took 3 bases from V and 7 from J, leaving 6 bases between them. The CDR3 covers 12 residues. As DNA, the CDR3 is TGTGCCAGCAGCTTTGGTGCTGAAAAACTGTTTTTT. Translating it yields CASSFGAEKLFF.

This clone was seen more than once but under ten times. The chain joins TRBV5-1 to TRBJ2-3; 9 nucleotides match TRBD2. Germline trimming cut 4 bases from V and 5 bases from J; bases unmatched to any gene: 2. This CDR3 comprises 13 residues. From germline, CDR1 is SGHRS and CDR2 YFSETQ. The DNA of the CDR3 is TGCGCCAGCAGCGCGGGAGGGGAAGATACGCAGTATTTT. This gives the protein CASSAGGEDTQYF.

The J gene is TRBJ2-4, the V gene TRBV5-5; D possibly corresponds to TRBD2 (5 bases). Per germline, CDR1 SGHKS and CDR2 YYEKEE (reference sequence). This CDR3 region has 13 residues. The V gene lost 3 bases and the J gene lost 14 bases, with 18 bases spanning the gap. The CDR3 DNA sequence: TGTGCCAGCAGCTGGCAGTTTACGGGATTTAAGTACTTC. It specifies CASSWQFTGFKYF.

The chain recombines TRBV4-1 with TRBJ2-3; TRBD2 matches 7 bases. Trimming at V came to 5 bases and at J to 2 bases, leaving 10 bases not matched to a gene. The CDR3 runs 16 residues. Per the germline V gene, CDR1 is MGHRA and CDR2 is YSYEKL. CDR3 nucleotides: TGCGCCAGCAGCTCATGGGGGGGTTACGACACAGATACGCAGTATTTT. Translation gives CASSSWGGYDTDTQYF.

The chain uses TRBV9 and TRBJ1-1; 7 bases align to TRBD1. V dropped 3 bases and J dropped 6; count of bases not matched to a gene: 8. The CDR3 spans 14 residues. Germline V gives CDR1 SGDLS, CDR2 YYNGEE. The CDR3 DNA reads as TGTGCCAGCAGCGGATTACAGGGGCGCGCTGAAGCTTTCTTT. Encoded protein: CASSGLQGRAEAFF.

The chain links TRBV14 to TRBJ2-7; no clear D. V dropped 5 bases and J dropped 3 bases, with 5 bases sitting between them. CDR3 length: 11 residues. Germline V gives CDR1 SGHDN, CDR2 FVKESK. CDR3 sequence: CASSGNYEQYF. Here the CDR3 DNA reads TGTGCCAGCAGCGGGAACTACGAGCAGTACTTC.

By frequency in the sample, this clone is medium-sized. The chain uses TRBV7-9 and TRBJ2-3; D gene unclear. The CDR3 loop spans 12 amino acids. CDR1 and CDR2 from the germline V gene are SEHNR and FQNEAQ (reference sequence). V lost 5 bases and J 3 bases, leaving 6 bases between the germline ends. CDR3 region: CASSPGTDTQYF. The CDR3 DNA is TGTGCCAGCAGCCCGGGTACAGATACGCAGTATTTT.

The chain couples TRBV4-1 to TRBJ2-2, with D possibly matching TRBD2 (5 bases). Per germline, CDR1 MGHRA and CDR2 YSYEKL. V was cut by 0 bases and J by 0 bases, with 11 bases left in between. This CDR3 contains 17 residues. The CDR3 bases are TGCGCCAGCAGCCAAGAATCGGCGGGTTCGAACACCGGGGAGCTGTTTTTT. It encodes CASSQESAGSNTGELFF.

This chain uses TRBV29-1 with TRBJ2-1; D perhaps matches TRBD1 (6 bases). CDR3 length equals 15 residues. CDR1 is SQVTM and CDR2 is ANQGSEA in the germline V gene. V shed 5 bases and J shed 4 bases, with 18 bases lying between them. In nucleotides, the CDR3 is TGCAGCGTTCCTGCGGACAGAGACTCTTACAATGAGCAGTTCTTC. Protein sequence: CSVPADRDSYNEQFF.

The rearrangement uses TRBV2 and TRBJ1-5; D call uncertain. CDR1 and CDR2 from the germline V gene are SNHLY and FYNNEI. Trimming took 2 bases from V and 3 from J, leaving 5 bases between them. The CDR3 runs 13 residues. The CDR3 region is CASSERYNQPQHF. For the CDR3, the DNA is TGTGCCAGCAGTGAACGATACAATCAGCCCCAGCATTTT.

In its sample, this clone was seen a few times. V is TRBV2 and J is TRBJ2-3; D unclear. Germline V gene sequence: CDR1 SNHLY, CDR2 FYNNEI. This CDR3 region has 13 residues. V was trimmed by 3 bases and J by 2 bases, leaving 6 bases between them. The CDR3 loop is CASSDFPTDTQYF. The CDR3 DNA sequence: TGTGCCAGCAGTGACTTTCCCACAGATACGCAGTATTTT.

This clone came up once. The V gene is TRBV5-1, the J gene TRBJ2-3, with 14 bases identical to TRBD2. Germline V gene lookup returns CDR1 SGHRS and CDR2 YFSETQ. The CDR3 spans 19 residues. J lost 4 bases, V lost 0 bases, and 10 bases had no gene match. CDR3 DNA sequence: TGCGCCAGCAGCTTGGGACTAGCGGGAGGGCCCTCGGGGCCAGATACGCAGTATTTT. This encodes CASSLGLAGGPSGPDTQYF.

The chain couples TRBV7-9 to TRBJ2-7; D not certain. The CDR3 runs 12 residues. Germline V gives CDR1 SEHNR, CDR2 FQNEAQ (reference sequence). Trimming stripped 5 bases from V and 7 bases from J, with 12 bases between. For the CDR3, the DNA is TGTGCCAGCAGCCCAGCGCCGTGGGAGCAGTACTTC. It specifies CASSPAPWEQYF.

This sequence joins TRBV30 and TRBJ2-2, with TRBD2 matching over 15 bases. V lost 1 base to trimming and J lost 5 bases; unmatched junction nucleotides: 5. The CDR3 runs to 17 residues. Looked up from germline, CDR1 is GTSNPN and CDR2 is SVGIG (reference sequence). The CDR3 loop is CAWSAGTSGRRTGELFF. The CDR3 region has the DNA TGTGCCTGGAGTGCAGGGACTAGCGGGAGGCGTACCGGGGAGCTGTTTTTT.

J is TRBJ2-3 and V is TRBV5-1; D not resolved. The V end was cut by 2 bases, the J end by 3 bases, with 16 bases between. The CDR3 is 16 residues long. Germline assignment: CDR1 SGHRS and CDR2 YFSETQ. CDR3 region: CASSFLSLAQTDTQYF. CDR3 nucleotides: TGCGCCAGCAGCTTTTTAAGTTTGGCCCAAACAGATACGCAGTATTTT.

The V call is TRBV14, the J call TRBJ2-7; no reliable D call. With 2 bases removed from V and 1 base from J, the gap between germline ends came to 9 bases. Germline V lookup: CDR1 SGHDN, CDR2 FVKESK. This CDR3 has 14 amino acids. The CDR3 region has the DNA TGTGCCAGCAGCCAATACGGACGGTCCTACGAGCAGTACTTC. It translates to CASSQYGRSYEQYF.

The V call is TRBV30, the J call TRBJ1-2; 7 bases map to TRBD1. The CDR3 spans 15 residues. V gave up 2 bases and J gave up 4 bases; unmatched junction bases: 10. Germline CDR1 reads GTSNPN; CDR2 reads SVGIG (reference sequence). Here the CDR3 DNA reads TGTGCCTGGAGTATTAAGGGGGCTAATGGCTATGGCTACACCTTC. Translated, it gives CAWSIKGANGYGYTF.

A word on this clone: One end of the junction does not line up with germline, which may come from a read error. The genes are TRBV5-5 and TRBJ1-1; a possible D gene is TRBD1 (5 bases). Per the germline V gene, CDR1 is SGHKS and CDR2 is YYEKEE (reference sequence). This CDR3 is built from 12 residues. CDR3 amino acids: CASSWDGYGASF. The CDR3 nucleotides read TGTGCCAGCAGCTGGGACGGTTATGGAGCCTCATTT.